This T cell receptor beta chain was captured in a study of somatic mutations in cytotoxic T cells in rheumatoid arthritis. The overall study: Sorted by flow to nearly 100% purity were some V beta antibody-stained T-cell populations, including V beta1+ cells sequenced for TCRB.

Only in-frame clones appear in the TCRdb table, and some are missing; sequencing was by immunoSEQ multiplex PCR. This sample has under 25,000 clones, with roughly nine tenths found just once. CDR1 and CDR2 (germline): SGHDT, YYEEEE. This CDR3 is 16 amino acids long. Trimming stripped 4 bases from V and 2 bases from J, with 15 bases between. The V gene is TRBV5-6, the J gene TRBJ2-2, with D possibly being TRBD1 (6 bases). The source material was CD8+ T cells sorted from blood. The clonotype comes from a middle-aged man in good health. CDR3 DNA: TGTGCCAGCAGCCCGCTCCCGACAGGAAACACCGGGGAGCTGTTTTTT. Protein sequence: CASSPLPTGNTGELFF. Full variable domain (remainder filled in from reference TRBV5-6 and TRBJ2-2): DAGVTQSPTHLIKTRGQQVTLRCSPKSGHDTVSWYQQALGQGPQFIFQYYEEEERQRGNFPDRFSGHQFPNYSSELNVNALLLGDSALYLCASSPLPTGNTGELFFGEGSRLTVL.